The clone carrying this TCR beta chain was seen a few times. Its antigen is not known. A junction end diverges from the germline sequence, so it may reflect a read error. The germline gives CDR1 MNHNS, CDR2 SASEGT. There are 11 residues in the CDR3. This sample was taken from a study of T cells in Graves' hyperthyroidism and ophthalmopathy. Overall study findings and caveats: Using 13 V-J features, a model discriminated ophthalmopathy from stable hyperthyroidism.

The TCR beta CDR3 regions underwent amplification using RNA transcripts as the source. In the first-round RT-PCR of the TCR CDR3, the HTBI primer set was used. MiXCR was run by TCRdb on the multiplex PCR reads, yielding one entry per CDR3 protein. The sample carries around 300,000 distinct CDR3 sequences, over 11% recorded once. This chain joins TRBV6-1 and TRBJ1-4, with a possible D match to TRBD1 (5 bases). This receptor was obtained from a woman in her twenties or thirties with Graves' hyperthyroidism. Sequenced sample: blood. CDR3 amino acids: CAGRAGEKLFF. For the CDR3, the DNA is TGTGCCGGCAGGGCAGGGGAAAAACTGTTTTTT.